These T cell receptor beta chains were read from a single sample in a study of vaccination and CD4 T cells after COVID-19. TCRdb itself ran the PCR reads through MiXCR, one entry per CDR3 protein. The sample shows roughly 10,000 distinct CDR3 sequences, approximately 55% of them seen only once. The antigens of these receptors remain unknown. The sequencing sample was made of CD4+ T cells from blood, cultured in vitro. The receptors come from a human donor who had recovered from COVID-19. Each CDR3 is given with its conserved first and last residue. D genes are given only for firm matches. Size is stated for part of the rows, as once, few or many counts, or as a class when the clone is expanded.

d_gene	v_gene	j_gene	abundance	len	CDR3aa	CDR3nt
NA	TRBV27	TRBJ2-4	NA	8	CASSFQYF	TGTGCCAGCAGTTTTCAGTACTTC
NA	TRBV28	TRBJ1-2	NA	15	CASRETGLANYGYTF	TGTGCCAGCAGGGAAACAGGGTTGGCGAACTATGGCTACACCTTC
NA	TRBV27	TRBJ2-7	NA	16	CASSADARISSTEQYF	TGTGCCAGCAGCGCTGACGCCAGAATTAGCTCAACAGAGCAGTACTTC
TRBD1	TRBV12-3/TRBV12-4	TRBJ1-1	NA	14	CASTQGGGNTEAFF	TGTGCCAGCACCCAGGGGGGAGGTAACACTGAAGCTTTCTTT
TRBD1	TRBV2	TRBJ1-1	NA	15	CASSLGQAKTLGAFF	TGTGCCAGCAGCCTTGGACAGGCTAAAACCCTGGGAGCTTTCTTT
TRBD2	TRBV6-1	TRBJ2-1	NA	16	CASLLSPSGYYNEQFF	TGTGCCAGCCTCCTTTCTCCTAGCGGATATTACAATGAGCAGTTCTTC
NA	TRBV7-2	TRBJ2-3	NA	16	CASSYAWMGRTDTQYF	TGTGCCAGCAGCTATGCTTGGATGGGACGCACAGATACGCAGTATTTT
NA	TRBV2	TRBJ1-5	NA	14	CASSDVARGQPQHF	TGTGCCAGCAGTGATGTGGCCAGAGGGCAGCCCCAGCATTTT
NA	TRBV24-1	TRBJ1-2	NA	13	CATSDSLFRGYTF	TGTGCCACCAGTGATTCTTTGTTTCGCGGCTACACCTTC
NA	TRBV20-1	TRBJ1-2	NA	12	CSARKGADGYTF	TGCAGTGCTAGAAAGGGCGCAGATGGCTACACCTTC
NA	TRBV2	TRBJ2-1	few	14	CASIPGTGYNEQFF	TGTGCCAGCATCCCCGGGACTGGTTACAATGAGCAGTTCTTC
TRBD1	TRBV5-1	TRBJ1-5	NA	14	CASSFGQGSGPQHF	TGCGCCAGCAGCTTTGGACAGGGCTCAGGGCCCCAGCATTTT
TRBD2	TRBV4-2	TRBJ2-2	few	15	CASSQGLADTGELFF	TGTGCCAGCAGCCAGGGACTAGCGGACACCGGGGAGCTGTTTTTT
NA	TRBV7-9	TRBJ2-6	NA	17	CASSLGRGLSGANVLTF	TGTGCCAGCAGCCTCGGGCGGGGTCTCTCTGGGGCCAACGTCCTGACTTTC
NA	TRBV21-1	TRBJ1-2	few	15	CASSPIGAEDYGYTF	TGTGCCAGCAGCCCTATTGGCGCAGAGGACTATGGCTACACCTTC
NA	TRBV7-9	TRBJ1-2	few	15	CASSLSQGLNYGYTF	TGTGCCAGCAGCTTATCGCAGGGGCTTAACTATGGCTACACCTTC
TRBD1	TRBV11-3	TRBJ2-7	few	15	CASSLSGQGAYEQYF	TGTGCCAGCAGCTTATCGGGACAGGGGGCCTACGAGCAGTACTTC
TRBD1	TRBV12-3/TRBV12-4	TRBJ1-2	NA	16	CASSNDRGYRVYGYTF	TGTGCCAGCAGCAACGACAGGGGGTACCGCGTCTATGGCTACACCTTC
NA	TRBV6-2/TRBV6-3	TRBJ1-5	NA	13	CASIGQGGQPQHF	TGTGCCAGCATCGGGCAGGGAGGGCAGCCCCAGCATTTT
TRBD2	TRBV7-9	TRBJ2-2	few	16	CASSPGLAGATGELFF	TGTGCCAGCAGCCCTGGACTAGCGGGGGCGACCGGGGAGCTGTTTTTT
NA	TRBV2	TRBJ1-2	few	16	CASSQHPGTKNYGYTF	TGTGCCAGCAGCCAGCATCCCGGGACAAAAAACTATGGCTACACCTTC
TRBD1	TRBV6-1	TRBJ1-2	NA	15	CASLGQAVANYGYTF	TGTGCCAGCCTGGGACAGGCCGTAGCTAACTATGGCTACACCTTC
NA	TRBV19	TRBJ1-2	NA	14	CASSTDRANYGYTF	TGTGCCAGTAGTACCGACAGAGCTAACTATGGCTACACCTTC
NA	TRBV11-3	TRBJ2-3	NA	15	CASSLDELGSDTQYF	TGTGCCAGCAGCTTAGATGAGCTGGGATCAGATACGCAGTATTTT
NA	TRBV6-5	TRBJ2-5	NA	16	CASSYGLGGYQETQYF	TGTGCCAGCAGTTACGGCCTTGGGGGGTACCAAGAGACCCAGTACTTC
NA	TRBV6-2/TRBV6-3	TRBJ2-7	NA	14	CASGRQGRSYEQYF	TGTGCCAGCGGGCGGCAGGGGCGTTCCTACGAGCAGTACTTC
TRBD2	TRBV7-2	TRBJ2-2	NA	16	CASSLTELAGIGELFF	TGTGCCAGCAGCTTAACGGAACTAGCGGGGATCGGGGAGCTGTTTTTT
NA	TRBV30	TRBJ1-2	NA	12	CAWSVQAYGYTF	TGTGCCTGGAGTGTTCAAGCCTATGGCTACACCTTC
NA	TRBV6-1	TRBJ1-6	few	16	CASSELGGRPFSPLHF	TGTGCCAGCAGTGAATTAGGGGGTCGGCCGTTTTCACCCCTCCACTTT
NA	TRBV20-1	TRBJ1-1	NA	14	CSAPDPRVLSEAFF	TGCAGTGCTCCGGACCCTAGGGTTTTGTCTGAAGCTTTCTTT
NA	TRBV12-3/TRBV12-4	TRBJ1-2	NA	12	CASSLALGGSTF	TGTGCCAGCAGTTTAGCGCTGGGGGGATCGACCTTC
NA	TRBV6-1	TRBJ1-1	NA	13	CAAQSPGSAEAFF	TGTGCCGCCCAGTCACCAGGGTCCGCTGAAGCTTTCTTT
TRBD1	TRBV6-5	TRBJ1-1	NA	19	CASSYSRLGDRGPDTEAFF	TGTGCCAGCAGTTACTCGAGATTAGGGGACAGGGGGCCGGACACTGAAGCTTTCTTT
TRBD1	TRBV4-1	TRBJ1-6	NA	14	CASSGRDSNSPLHF	TGCGCCAGCAGCGGCCGGGACAGCAATTCACCCCTCCACTTT
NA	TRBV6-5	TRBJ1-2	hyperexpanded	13	CAIGGDSNYGYTF	TGTGCCATCGGGGGAGACTCTAACTATGGCTACACCTTC
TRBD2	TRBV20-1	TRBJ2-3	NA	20	CSALRLAGGLGEWYTDTQYF	TGCAGTGCTCTACGACTAGCGGGGGGCTTAGGGGAGTGGTACACAGATACGCAGTATTTT
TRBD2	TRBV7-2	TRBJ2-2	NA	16	CASRPRLAGGSGELFF	TGTGCCAGCAGACCTAGACTAGCGGGGGGTTCCGGGGAGCTGTTTTTT
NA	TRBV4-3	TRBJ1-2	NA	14	CASSQDGTFRGYTF	TGCGCCAGCAGCCAAGATGGGACATTCCGTGGCTACACCTTC
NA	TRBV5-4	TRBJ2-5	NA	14	CASRSGQQGETQYF	TGTGCCAGCAGAAGCGGTCAACAAGGAGAGACCCAGTACTTC
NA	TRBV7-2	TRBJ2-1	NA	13	CASSQRDGGEQFF	TGTGCCAGCAGCCAACGCGACGGGGGTGAGCAGTTCTTC
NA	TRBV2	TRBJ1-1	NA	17	CASSEAGAWAENTEAFF	TGTGCCAGCAGTGAAGCGGGGGCATGGGCAGAGAACACTGAAGCTTTCTTT
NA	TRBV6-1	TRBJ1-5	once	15	CASSEGAGSNQPQHF	TGTGCCAGCAGTGAAGGAGCGGGGAGCAATCAGCCCCAGCATTTT
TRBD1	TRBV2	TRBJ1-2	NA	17	CASRLGGQEAANYGYTF	TGTGCCAGCAGACTAGGGGGACAGGAAGCCGCTAACTATGGCTACACCTTC